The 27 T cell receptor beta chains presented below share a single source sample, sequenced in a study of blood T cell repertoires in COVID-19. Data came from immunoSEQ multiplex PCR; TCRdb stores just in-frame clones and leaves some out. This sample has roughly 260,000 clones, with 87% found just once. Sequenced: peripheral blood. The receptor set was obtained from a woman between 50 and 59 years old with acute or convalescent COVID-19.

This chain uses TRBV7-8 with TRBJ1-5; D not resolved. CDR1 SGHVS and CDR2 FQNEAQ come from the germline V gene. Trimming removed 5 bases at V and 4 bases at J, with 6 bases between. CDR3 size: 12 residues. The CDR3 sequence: CASSPRNQPQHF. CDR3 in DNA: TGTGCCAGCAGCCCACGGAATCAGCCCCAGCATTTT.

In DNA form, the CDR3 reads TGTGCCAGCAGAATGCCGGACAGGGGTTATGGCTACACCTTC. This encodes CASRMPDRGYGYTF. This chain joins TRBV6-5 and TRBJ1-2; 9 bases match TRBD1. The germline gives CDR1 MNHEY, CDR2 SVGAGI. The CDR3 is 14 residues long. Trimming at V came to 6 bases and at J to 5 bases, leaving 7 bases not matched to a gene.

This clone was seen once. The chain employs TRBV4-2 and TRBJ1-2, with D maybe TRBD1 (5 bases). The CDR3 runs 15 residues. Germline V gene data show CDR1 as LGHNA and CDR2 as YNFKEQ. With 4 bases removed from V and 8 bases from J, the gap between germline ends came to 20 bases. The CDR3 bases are TGTGCCAGCAGCCGGCAGGGTGCACAGTTGGAGGGCTACACCTTC. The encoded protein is CASSRQGAQLEGYTF.

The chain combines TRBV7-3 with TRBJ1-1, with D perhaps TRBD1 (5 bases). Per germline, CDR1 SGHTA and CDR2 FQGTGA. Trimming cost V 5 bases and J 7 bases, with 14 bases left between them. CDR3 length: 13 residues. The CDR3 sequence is CASSPNQGDEAFF. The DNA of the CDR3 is TGTGCCAGCAGCCCCAATCAGGGCGATGAAGCTTTCTTT.

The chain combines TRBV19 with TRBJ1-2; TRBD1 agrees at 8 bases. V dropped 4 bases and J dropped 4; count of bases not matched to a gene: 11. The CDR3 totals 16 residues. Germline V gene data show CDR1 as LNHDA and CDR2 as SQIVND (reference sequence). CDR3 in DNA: TGTGCCAGTAGTAGGGGAGCGGCCGGGACAGGCTATGGCTACACCTTC. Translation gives CASSRGAAGTGYGYTF. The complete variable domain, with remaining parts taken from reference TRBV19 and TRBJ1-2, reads DGGITQSPKYLFRKEGQNVTLSCEQNLNHDAMYWYRQDPGQGLRLIYYSQIVNDFQKGDIAEGYSVSREKKESFPLTVTSAQKNPTAFYLCASSRGAAGTGYGYTFGSGTRLTVV.

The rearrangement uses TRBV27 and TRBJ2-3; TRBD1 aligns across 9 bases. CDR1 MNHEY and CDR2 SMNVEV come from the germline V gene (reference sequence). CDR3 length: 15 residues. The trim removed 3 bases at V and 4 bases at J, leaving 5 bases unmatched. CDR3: CASSLRTGVADTQYF. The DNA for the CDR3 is TGTGCCAGCAGTTTGAGGACAGGGGTCGCAGATACGCAGTATTTT.

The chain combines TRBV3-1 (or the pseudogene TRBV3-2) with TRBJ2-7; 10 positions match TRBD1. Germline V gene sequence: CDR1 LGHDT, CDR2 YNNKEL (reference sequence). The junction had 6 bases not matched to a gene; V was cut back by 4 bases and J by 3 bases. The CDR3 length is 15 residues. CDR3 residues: CASSLRWTGGYEQYF. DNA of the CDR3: TGTGCCAGCAGCCTACGATGGACAGGGGGCTACGAGCAGTACTTC.

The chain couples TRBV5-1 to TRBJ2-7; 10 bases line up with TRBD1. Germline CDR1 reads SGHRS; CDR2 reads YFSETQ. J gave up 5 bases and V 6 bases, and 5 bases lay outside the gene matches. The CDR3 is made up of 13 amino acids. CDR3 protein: CASNRDRGNEQYF. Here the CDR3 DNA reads TGCGCCAGCAACCGGGACAGGGGCAACGAGCAGTACTTC.

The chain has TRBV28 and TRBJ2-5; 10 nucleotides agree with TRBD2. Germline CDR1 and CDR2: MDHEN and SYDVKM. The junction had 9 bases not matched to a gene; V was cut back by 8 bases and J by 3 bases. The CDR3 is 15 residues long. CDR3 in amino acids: CASPPSGGLEETQYF. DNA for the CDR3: TGTGCCAGCCCTCCTAGCGGGGGCTTGGAAGAGACCCAGTACTTC.

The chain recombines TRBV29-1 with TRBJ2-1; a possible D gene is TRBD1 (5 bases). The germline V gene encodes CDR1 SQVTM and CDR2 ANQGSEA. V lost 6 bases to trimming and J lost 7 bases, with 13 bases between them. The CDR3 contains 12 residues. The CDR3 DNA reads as TGCAGCGTCTCCTCGACAGTGAATGAGCAGTTCTTC. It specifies CSVSSTVNEQFF.

The CDR3 loop reads CAWSEDSSDQPQHF. The CDR3 DNA reads as TGTGCCTGGAGTGAGGACAGCTCAGATCAGCCCCAGCATTTT. V gene TRBV30 combines with J gene TRBJ1-5; D possibly corresponds to TRBD1 (6 bases). Trimming shortened V by 1 base and J by 5 bases, and 12 bases separated the two germline ends. Germline V lookup: CDR1 GTSNPN, CDR2 SVGIG (reference sequence). CDR3 length: 14 residues.

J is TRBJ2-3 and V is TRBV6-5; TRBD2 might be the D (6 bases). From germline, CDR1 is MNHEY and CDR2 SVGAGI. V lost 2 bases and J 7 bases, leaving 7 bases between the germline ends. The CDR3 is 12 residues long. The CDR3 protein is CASSYAGNTQYF. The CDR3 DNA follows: TGTGCCAGCAGTTACGCGGGGAATACGCAGTATTTT.

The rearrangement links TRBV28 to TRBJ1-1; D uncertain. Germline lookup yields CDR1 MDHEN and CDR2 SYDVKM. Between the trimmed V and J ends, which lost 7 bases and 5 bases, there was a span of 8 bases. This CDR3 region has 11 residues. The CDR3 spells CASNGRTEAFF. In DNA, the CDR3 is TGTGCCAGCAACGGGAGGACTGAAGCTTTCTTT. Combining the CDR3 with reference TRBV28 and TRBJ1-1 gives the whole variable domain DVKVTQSSRYLVKRTGEKVFLECVQDMDHENMFWYRQDPGLGLRLIYFSYDVKMKEKGDIPEGYSVSREKKERFSLILESASTNQTSMYLCASNGRTEAFFGQGTRLTVV.

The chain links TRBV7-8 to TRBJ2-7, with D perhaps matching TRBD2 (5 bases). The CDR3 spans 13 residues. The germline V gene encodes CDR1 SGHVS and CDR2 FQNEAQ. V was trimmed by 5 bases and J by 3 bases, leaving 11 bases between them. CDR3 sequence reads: CASSGHRDYEQYF. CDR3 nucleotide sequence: TGTGCCAGCAGCGGTCACCGGGACTACGAGCAGTACTTC. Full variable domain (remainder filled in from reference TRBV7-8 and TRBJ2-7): GAGVSQSPRYKVAKRGQDVALRCDPISGHVSLFWYQQALGQGPEFLTYFQNEAQLDKSGLPSDRFFAERPEGSVSTLKIQRTQQEDSAVYLCASSGHRDYEQYFGPGTRLTVT.

CDR3 nucleotides: TGTGCCAGCAGCCGGGGAGCGGGAGGGCCTAGTTCCTACGAGCAGTACTTC. This encodes CASSRGAGGPSSYEQYF. This rearrangement joins TRBV3-1 (or the pseudogene TRBV3-2) to TRBJ2-7; TRBD2 matches at 10 bases. The V gene end was trimmed by 4 bases and the J gene end by 1 base; junction bases not matched to a gene: 10. CDR1 is LGHDT, CDR2 YNNKEL, per germline (reference sequence). The CDR3 has 17 residues.

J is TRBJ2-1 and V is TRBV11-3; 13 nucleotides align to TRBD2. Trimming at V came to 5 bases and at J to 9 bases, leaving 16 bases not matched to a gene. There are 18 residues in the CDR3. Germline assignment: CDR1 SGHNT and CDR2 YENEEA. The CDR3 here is CASSDRKRLAGGRGEQFF. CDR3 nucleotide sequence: TGTGCCAGCAGCGACCGAAAAAGACTAGCGGGAGGAAGGGGTGAGCAGTTCTTC.

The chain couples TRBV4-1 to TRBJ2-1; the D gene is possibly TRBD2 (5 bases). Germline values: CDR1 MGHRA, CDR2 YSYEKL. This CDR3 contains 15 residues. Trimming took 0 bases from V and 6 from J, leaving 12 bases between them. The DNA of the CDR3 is TGCGCCAGCAGCCAAGATGAGGGAAGGTTCAATGAGCAGTTCTTC. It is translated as CASSQDEGRFNEQFF.

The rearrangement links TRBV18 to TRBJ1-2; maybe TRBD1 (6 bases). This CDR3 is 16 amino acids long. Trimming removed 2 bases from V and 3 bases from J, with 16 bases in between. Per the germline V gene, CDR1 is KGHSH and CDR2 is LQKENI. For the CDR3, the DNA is TGTGCCAGCTCACCAACACCGGACAGATCACACTATGGCTACACCTTC. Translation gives CASSPTPDRSHYGYTF.

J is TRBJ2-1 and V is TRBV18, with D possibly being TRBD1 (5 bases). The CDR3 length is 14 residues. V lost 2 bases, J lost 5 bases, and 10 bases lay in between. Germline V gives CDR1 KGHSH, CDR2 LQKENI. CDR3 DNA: TGTGCCAGCTCACCAAAGACAGAAAACAATGAGCAGTTCTTC. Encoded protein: CASSPKTENNEQFF.

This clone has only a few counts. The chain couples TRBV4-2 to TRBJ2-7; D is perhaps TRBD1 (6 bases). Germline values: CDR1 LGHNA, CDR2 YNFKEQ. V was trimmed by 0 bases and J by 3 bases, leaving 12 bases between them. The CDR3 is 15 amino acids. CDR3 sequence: CASSQDHRVDYEQYF. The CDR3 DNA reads TGTGCCAGCAGCCAAGACCACAGGGTGGACTACGAGCAGTACTTC.

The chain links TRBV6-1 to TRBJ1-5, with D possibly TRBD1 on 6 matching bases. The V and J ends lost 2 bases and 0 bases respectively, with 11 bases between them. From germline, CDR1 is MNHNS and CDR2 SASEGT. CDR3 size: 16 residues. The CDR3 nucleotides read TGTGCCAGCAGTGAACGACAGGAGTATAGCAATCAGCCCCAGCATTTT. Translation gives CASSERQEYSNQPQHF.

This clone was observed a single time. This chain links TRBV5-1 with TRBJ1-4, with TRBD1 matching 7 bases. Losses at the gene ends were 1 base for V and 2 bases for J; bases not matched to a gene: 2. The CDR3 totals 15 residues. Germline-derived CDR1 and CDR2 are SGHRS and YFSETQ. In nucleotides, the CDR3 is TGCGCCAGCAGCTTGATGGGACAGACTAATGAAAAACTGTTTTTT. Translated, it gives CASSLMGQTNEKLFF. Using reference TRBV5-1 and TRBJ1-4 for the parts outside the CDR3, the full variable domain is KAGVTQTPRYLIKTRGQQVTLSCSPISGHRSVSWYQQTPGQGLQFLFEYFSETQRNKGNFPGRFSGRQFSNSRSEMNVSTLELGDSALYLCASSLMGQTNEKLFFGSGTQLSVL.

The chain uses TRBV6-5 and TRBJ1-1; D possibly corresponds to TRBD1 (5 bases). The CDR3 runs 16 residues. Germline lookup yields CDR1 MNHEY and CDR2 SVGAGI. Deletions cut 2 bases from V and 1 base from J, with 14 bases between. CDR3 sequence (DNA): TGTGCCAGCAGTTACAATTTCGGCACAGGGAACACTGAAGCTTTCTTT. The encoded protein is CASSYNFGTGNTEAFF.

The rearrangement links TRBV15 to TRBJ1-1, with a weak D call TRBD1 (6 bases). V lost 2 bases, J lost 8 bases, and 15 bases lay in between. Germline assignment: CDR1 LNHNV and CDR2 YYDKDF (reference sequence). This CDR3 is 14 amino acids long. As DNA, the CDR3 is TGTGCCACCAGCAGATCACAGGGAAGGGGGGAAGCTTTCTTT. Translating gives CATSRSQGRGEAFF.

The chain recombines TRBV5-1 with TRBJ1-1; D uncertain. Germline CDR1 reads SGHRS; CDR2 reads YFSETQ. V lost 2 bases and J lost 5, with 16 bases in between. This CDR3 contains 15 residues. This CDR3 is CASSLLTGFETEAFF. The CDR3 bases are TGCGCCAGCAGCTTATTAACCGGGTTTGAGACTGAAGCTTTCTTT.

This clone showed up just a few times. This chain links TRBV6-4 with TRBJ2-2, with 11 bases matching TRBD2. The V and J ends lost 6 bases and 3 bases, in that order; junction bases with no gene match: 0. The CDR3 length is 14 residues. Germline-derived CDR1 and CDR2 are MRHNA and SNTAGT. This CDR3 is CASRLAGDTGELFF. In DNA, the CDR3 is TGTGCCAGCAGACTAGCGGGAGACACCGGGGAGCTGTTTTTT.

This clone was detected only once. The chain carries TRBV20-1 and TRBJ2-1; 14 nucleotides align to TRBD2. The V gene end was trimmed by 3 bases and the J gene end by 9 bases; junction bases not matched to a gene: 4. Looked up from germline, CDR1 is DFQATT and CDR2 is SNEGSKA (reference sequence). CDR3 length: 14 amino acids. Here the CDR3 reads CSASGTSGSREQFF. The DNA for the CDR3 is TGCAGTGCTAGTGGGACTAGCGGGAGTCGTGAGCAGTTCTTC.